The next 23 T cell receptor beta chains were all read from a single sample in a study of T cell repertoires in cytomegalovirus infection (dated by TCRdb to between 2018 and 2021). Sequencing was carried out with an Illumina HiSeq 1500. The public reads were run again by TCRdb, first through fastp at Q25 and then through MiXCR, and only productive beta chains were kept. Every entry covers one CDR3 protein and lists the most common genes and DNA from its rows. The sample table contains some 350,000 distinct CDR3 sequences; only one count was recorded for 18% of them. Roughly 9% of the sample is in the top ten clones. Sequencing used PBMCs. These receptors were taken from a human donor in good health (CMV status not recorded). Some clones in this sample may be carry-over from other donors' samples.

This clonotype was detected many times. The V and J genes are TRBV7-2 and TRBJ1-2, with TRBD1 matching over 8 bases. Germline values: CDR1 SGHTA, CDR2 FQGNSA. After removal of 5 bases from V and 5 bases from J, the junction contained 7 bases not matched to a gene. The CDR3 is 14 amino acids. CDR3 residues: CASSPGTGGYGYTF. CDR3 in DNA: TGTGCCAGCAGCCCCGGGACAGGCGGGTATGGCTACACCTTC.

This chain connects TRBV28 to TRBJ2-5, with D maybe TRBD2 (6 bases). Deletions cut 3 bases from V and 5 bases from J, with 19 bases between. CDR1 is MDHEN, CDR2 SYDVKM, per germline. CDR3 length: 16 residues. DNA for the CDR3: TGTGCCAGCAGTTTCCCCAGAGGATCGGGGGAGGAGACCCAGTACTTC. It yields the protein CASSFPRGSGEETQYF.

This clonotype was seen repeatedly, ten times or more. This sequence joins TRBV7-2 and TRBJ2-1; 8 bases are a match to TRBD2. CDR3 length: 15 residues. Germline values: CDR1 SGHTA, CDR2 FQGNSA. Germline trimming cut 1 base from V and 4 bases from J; bases unmatched to any gene: 3. The CDR3 nucleotides read TGTGCCAGCAGCTTAGTAGCGGGGAGGTACAATGAGCAGTTCTTC. Translated, it gives CASSLVAGRYNEQFF.

The rearrangement links TRBV18 to TRBJ2-1; 8 bases match TRBD2. This CDR3 spans 15 amino acids. The junction had 3 bases not matched to a gene; V was cut back by 2 bases and J by 3 bases. Germline CDR1 and CDR2: KGHSH and LQKENI. This CDR3 is CASSPGAGGYNEQFF. In nucleotides, the CDR3 is TGTGCCAGCTCACCAGGGGCGGGAGGCTACAATGAGCAGTTCTTC.

J is TRBJ2-3 and V is TRBV7-9; TRBD1 aligns across 8 bases. Germline V lookup: CDR1 SEHNR, CDR2 FQNEAQ (reference sequence). The CDR3 is 17 amino acids. J was trimmed by 4 bases and V by 7 bases; bases with no gene match: 16. The CDR3 spells CASTPRAEQGEADTQYF. The CDR3 DNA reads TGTGCCAGCACCCCCCGGGCCGAACAGGGGGAGGCAGATACGCAGTATTTT.

This clonotype showed up many times. The V call is TRBV7-2, the J call TRBJ2-7; 9 positions match TRBD2. Trimming cost V 6 bases and J 2 bases; bases outside gene matches: 5. Germline V lookup: CDR1 SGHTA, CDR2 FQGNSA. The CDR3 is made up of 14 amino acids. CDR3 nucleotides: TGTGCCAGCAGGTCGACTAGCGGTCCCTACGAGCAGTACTTC. As protein: CASRSTSGPYEQYF.

This chain uses TRBV29-1 with TRBJ2-7; the D gene is possibly TRBD1 (5 bases). The CDR3 loop spans 14 amino acids. Deletions cut 5 bases from V and 2 bases from J, with 16 bases between. In germline, CDR1 is SQVTM, CDR2 ANQGSEA. The CDR3 loop is CSVFLTVGTYEQYF. CDR3 sequence (DNA): TGCAGCGTTTTCTTGACAGTTGGGACCTACGAGCAGTACTTC.

V is TRBV19 and J is TRBJ2-5, with D perhaps being TRBD1 or TRBD2 (5 bases each). Trimming cost V 5 bases and J 1 base, with 8 bases left between them. The V gene's germline CDR1 is LNHDA and CDR2 SQIVND (reference sequence). CDR3 length equals 13 residues. The CDR3 region has the DNA TGTGCCAGTAGTGGGACCCGCCAAGAGACCCAGTACTTC. Translated: CASSGTRQETQYF.

This clonotype has ten or more counts. This sequence joins TRBV7-2 and TRBJ2-3; possibly TRBD1 for D (5 bases). Germline V gene sequence: CDR1 SGHTA, CDR2 FQGNSA. The length of the CDR3 is 15 residues. V was clipped by 1 base and J by 5 bases, with 13 bases between them. Here the CDR3 reads CASSLDFGAGDTQYF. The CDR3 DNA sequence: TGTGCCAGCAGCTTAGATTTTGGGGCTGGAGATACGCAGTATTTT.

The J gene is TRBJ1-5, the V gene TRBV4-3; D ambiguous. Germline CDR1 LGHNA, CDR2 YSLEER. The CDR3 covers 15 residues. Trimming took off 1 base at V and 5 bases at J, with 12 bases between the two ends. CDR3 loop: CASSQGRQPDQPQHF. The CDR3 coding sequence is TGCGCCAGCAGCCAAGGGCGGCAGCCTGATCAGCCCCAGCATTTT.

Remarks on this clonotype: Compared with germline, one end of the junction differs, possibly owing to a read error. The chain combines TRBV5-1 with TRBJ2-6; D perhaps matches TRBD2 (6 bases). The CDR3 totals 14 residues. CDR1 is SGHRS, CDR2 YFSETQ, per germline. CDR3: CATSERGGANVLTF. CDR3 DNA: TGCGCCACCAGCGAACGGGGGGGGGCCAACGTCCTGACTTTC.

The genes are TRBV5-5 and TRBJ2-3; D gene unclear. The V gene lost 5 bases and the J gene lost 6 bases, with 19 bases spanning the gap. The CDR3 spans 15 residues. The germline CDR1 and CDR2 sequences are SGHKS and YYEKEE (reference sequence). CDR3 residues: CASSNRRFGVDTQYF. CDR3 DNA: TGTGCCAGCAGTAATCGACGGTTTGGGGTCGATACGCAGTATTTT.

This clonotype has more than one count but fewer than ten. The V and J genes are TRBV12-3 or TRBV12-4 and TRBJ1-1, with TRBD1 identical over 7 bases. V lost 5 bases, J lost 3 bases, and 12 bases stayed unmatched. The CDR3 sequence is 16 residues long. CDR3 bases: TGTGCCAGCAGTGGATTTCACAGGGGATCTTACACTGAAGCTTTCTTT. It yields the protein CASSGFHRGSYTEAFF.

This clonotype has ten or more counts. V and J are TRBV7-2 and TRBJ2-1, with TRBD2 identical over 14 bases. The CDR3 consists of 16 residues. The trim removed 2 bases at V and 12 bases at J, leaving 9 bases unmatched. Germline V gives CDR1 SGHTA, CDR2 FQGNSA. CDR3 bases: TGTGCCAGCAGCTTACCGGGACTAGCGGGGGCGGTGGGGCAGTTCTTC. Translated, it gives CASSLPGLAGAVGQFF.

Turning to this clonotype: This could be a read error, since a much larger clone is one nucleotide away. The V and J genes are TRBV11-2 and TRBJ2-3; 8 nucleotides line up with TRBD2. This CDR3 has 16 amino acids. CDR1 is SGHAT and CDR2 is FQNNGV in the germline V gene. CDR3 bases: TGTACCAGCAGCCCCAGACTAGCGTCTAGCACAGATACGCAGTATTTT. It encodes CTSSPRLASSTDTQYF.

The chain employs TRBV5-5 and TRBJ2-1, with 13 bases lining up with TRBD2. This CDR3 comprises 16 residues. The V gene's germline CDR1 is SGHKS and CDR2 YYEKEE (reference sequence). J gave up 9 bases and V 1 base, and 7 bases lay outside the gene matches. In DNA, the CDR3 is TGTGCCAGCAGCTTGCCTGGACTAGCGGGAGCGGTTGAGCAGTTCTTC. Translation: CASSLPGLAGAVEQFF.

This clonotype was counted many times. At one boundary the junction diverges from the germline segment, which might be a read error. The chain has TRBV7-2 and TRBJ1-2; TRBD1 matches at 7 bases. Germline CDR1 and CDR2: SGHTA and FQGNSA. The CDR3 runs to 11 residues. In DNA, the CDR3 is TGTGCCAGCAGTAACGGACAGGCGGGTATCTTT. Translated: CASSNGQAGIF.

This clonotype has just a few counts. The chain combines TRBV11-1 with TRBJ2-7; 15 positions agree with TRBD2. Germline CDR1 reads SGHAT; CDR2 reads FQDESV (reference sequence). The CDR3 runs 15 residues. The J segment lost 6 bases and the V segment lost 4 bases, leaving 4 bases of the junction unmatched. The CDR3, as DNA: TGTGCCAGCAGCTGGACTAGCGGGGGGGCCGTCGAGCAGTACTTC. Its translation: CASSWTSGGAVEQYF.

This chain links TRBV20-1 with TRBJ1-4, with TRBD1 matching 8 bases. Germline CDR1 DFQATT, CDR2 SNEGSKA (reference sequence). V trimming: 3 bases; J trimming: 13 bases; junction bases outside the gene matches: 13. The CDR3 is 14 residues long. As DNA, the CDR3 is TGCAGTGCTAGTTCAGGGGGCGCAGGGGGAGGACTGTTTTTT. This translates into CSASSGGAGGGLFF.

The chain combines TRBV2 with TRBJ2-4; 10 bases fit TRBD1. Germline CDR1 SNHLY, CDR2 FYNNEI. V shed 5 bases, J shed 8 bases, and the junction held 12 bases outside the gene matches. The CDR3 is 16 amino acids. CDR3 bases: TGTGCCAGCAGTCGCTCCTTGACAGGGGGCCTTGACATTCAGTACTTC. It translates to CASSRSLTGGLDIQYF.

This clonotype was seen many times. CDR3 protein: CASAPPSSGANVLTF. The CDR3 nucleotides read TGTGCTAGTGCCCCCCCGAGCTCCGGGGCCAACGTCCTGACTTTC. This chain links TRBV12-5 with TRBJ2-6; no reliable D call. V was cut by 7 bases and J by 4 bases, with 14 bases left in between. CDR3 length: 15 residues. CDR1 is LGHNT and CDR2 is FRNRAP in the germline V gene. Complete variable domain (other parts from reference TRBV12-5 and TRBJ2-6): DARVTQTPRHKVTEMGQEVTMRCQPILGHNTVFWYRQTMMQGLELLAYFRNRAPLDDSGMPKDRFSAEMPDATLATLKIQPSEPRDSAVYFCASAPPSSGANVLTFGAGSRLTVL.

The chain joins TRBV4-1 to TRBJ2-5, with D possibly being TRBD1 (5 bases). V lost 1 base and J lost 1, with 13 bases in between. Looked up from germline, CDR1 is MGHRA and CDR2 is YSYEKL. The CDR3 runs 16 residues. The DNA of the CDR3 is TGCGCCAGCAGCCAAGTTGGACGGACACCCCAAGAGACCCAGTACTTC. It specifies CASSQVGRTPQETQYF.

In its sample, this clonotype was seen many times. This sequence joins TRBV7-2 and TRBJ2-1; maybe TRBD2 (5 bases). CDR1 and CDR2 from the germline V gene are SGHTA and FQGNSA. The V end lost 5 bases, the J end lost 5 bases, and 13 bases lay between the germline ends. The CDR3 has 14 residues. Written as DNA, the CDR3 is TGTGCCAGCAGCCCAACAGCGGAACACAATGAGCAGTTCTTC. It translates to CASSPTAEHNEQFF.